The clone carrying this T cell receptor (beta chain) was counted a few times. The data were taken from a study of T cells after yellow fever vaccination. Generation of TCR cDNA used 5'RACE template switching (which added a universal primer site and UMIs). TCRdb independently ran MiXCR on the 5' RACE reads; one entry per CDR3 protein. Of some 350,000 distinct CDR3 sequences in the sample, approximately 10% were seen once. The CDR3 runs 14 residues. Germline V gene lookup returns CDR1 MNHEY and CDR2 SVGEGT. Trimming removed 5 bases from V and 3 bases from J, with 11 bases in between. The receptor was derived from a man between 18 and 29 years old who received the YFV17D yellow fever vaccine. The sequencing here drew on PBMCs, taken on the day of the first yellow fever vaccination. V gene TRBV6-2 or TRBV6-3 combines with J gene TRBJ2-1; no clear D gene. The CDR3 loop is CASSPAPVYNEQFF. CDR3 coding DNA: TGTGCCAGCAGTCCGGCACCCGTCTACAATGAGCAGTTCTTC.